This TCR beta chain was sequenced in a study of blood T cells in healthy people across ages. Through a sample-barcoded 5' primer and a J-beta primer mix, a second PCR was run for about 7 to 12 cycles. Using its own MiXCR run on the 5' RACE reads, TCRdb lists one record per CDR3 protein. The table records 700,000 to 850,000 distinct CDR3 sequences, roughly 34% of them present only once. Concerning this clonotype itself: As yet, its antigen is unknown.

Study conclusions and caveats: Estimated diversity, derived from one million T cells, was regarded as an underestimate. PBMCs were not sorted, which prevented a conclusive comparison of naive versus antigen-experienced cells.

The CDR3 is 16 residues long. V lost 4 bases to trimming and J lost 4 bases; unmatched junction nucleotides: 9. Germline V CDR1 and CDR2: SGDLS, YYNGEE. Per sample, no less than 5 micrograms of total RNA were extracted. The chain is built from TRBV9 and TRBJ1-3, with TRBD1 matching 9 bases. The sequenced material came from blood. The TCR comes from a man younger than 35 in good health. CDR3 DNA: TGTGCCAGCAGCCCCAACTTCGGGACAGGGGGAAACACCATATATTTT. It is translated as CASSPNFGTGGNTIYF.